The rows below give T cell receptor beta chains drawn from one sample of a study of shared clonotypes between healthy human individuals. This table comes from immunoSEQ multiplex PCR, and its TCRdb copy is limited to in-frame clones, with some not included. The sample lists hundreds of thousands of clones, 60% to 80% occurring once. Material: memory CD4+ T cells sorted from blood. The receptors shown here come from a woman under 40 in good health. The CDR3 runs from the conserved cysteine through the conserved F or W. D genes are given only for firm matches. Not all rows give a size; the values are once, few, many and, for expanded clones, a class.

j_gene,len,v_gene,abundance,d_gene,CDR3aa,CDR3nt
TRBJ1-1,14,TRBV6-6,.,.,CASSYGGGDTEAFF,TGTGCCAGCAGTTATGGAGGGGGAGACACTGAAGCTTTCTTT
TRBJ1-1,14,TRBV25-1,once,TRBD1,CASSRDRGVTEAFF,TGTGCCAGCAGCCGGGACAGGGGTGTCACTGAAGCTTTCTTT
TRBJ2-7,14,TRBV6-5,once,.,CASSPPGRGREQYF,TGTGCCAGCAGTCCCCCGGGACGGGGCAGGGAGCAGTACTTC
TRBJ2-1,16,TRBV28,.,.,CASSLLPVPRVNEQFF,TGTGCCAGCAGTTTACTGCCGGTCCCTCGGGTCAATGAGCAGTTCTTC
TRBJ2-1,17,TRBV9,.,.,CASSVRGVASSYNEQFF,TGTGCCAGCAGCGTAAGGGGCGTCGCCAGCTCCTACAATGAGCAGTTCTTC
TRBJ1-1,12,TRBV19,.,.,CASSPPQYQAFF,TGTGCCAGTAGTCCCCCTCAGTACCAAGCTTTCTTT
TRBJ1-4,13,TRBV30,.,.,CAWSRGEWEKLFF,TGTGCCTGGAGTCGTGGGGAGTGGGAAAAACTGTTTTTT
TRBJ2-1,17,TRBV7-9,.,TRBD2,CASSLDGTSGANNEQFF,TGTGCCAGCAGCTTAGACGGGACTAGCGGGGCCAACAATGAGCAGTTCTTC
TRBJ2-7,14,TRBV9,.,.,CASSVGSSSIEQYF,TGTGCCAGCAGCGTAGGGTCTTCTTCGATCGAGCAGTACTTC
TRBJ1-1,14,TRBV6-5,.,.,CASSEFGENTEAFF,TGTGCCAGCAGTGAATTTGGGGAAAACACTGAAGCTTTCTTT
TRBJ1-1,12,TRBV5-1,.,.,CASSWTGTEAFF,TGCGCCAGCAGCTGGACGGGGACTGAAGCTTTCTTT
TRBJ2-2,15,TRBV27,.,TRBD2,CASSTQREHTGELFF,TGTGCCAGCAGTACCCAGCGGGAGCACACCGGGGAGCTGTTTTTT
TRBJ2-1,14,TRBV5-1,.,TRBD2,CASSIAGGYNEQFF,TGCGCCAGCAGCATAGCGGGGGGATACAATGAGCAGTTCTTC
TRBJ2-1,12,TRBV28,.,TRBD1,CASSSPGTDQFF,TGTGCCAGCAGTTCTCCCGGGACAGACCAGTTCTTC
TRBJ1-1,14,TRBV10-1,.,.,CASREGGHGTEAFF,TGCGCCAGCAGGGAGGGGGGGCATGGCACTGAAGCTTTCTTT
TRBJ2-7,17,TRBV6-1,.,TRBD2,CASSGEVLAGISYEQYF,TGTGCCAGCAGTGGAGAGGTACTAGCGGGAATCTCCTACGAGCAGTACTTC
TRBJ1-1,16,TRBV6-4,.,TRBD1,CASRPGGLWSNTEAFF,TGTGCCAGCAGACCAGGGGGGCTGTGGTCGAACACTGAAGCTTTCTTT
TRBJ2-1,13,TRBV5-1,.,.,CASSSVAEREQFF,TGCGCCAGCAGCTCGGTAGCGGAGCGTGAGCAGTTCTTC
TRBJ2-1,15,TRBV25-1,.,TRBD1,CASSPGTGGTGEQFF,TGTGCCAGCAGCCCCGGGACAGGGGGTACCGGTGAGCAGTTCTTC
TRBJ2-1,16,TRBV7-6,few,.,CASSLVAASSYNEQFF,TGTGCCAGCAGCTTAGTGGCGGCTAGCTCCTACAATGAGCAGTTCTTC
TRBJ2-3,16,TRBV21-1,.,.,CASSNFPGTETDTQYF,TGTGCCAGCAGCAACTTTCCCGGGACAGAGACAGATACGCAGTATTTT
TRBJ2-6,15,TRBV19,.,.,CASSRGQTGANVLTF,TGTGCCAGTAGTAGAGGACAGACTGGGGCCAACGTCCTGACTTTC
TRBJ2-7,14,TRBV5-1,.,TRBD2,CASSLAGAVQEQYF,TGCGCCAGCAGCTTAGCGGGAGCGGTTCAAGAGCAGTACTTC
TRBJ1-5,14,TRBV6-1,.,.,CASSDQRGGQPQHF,TGTGCCAGCAGTGACCAGAGGGGTGGTCAGCCCCAGCATTTT
TRBJ1-4,16,TRBV5-4,.,.,CASSLRTAGGNEKLFF,TGTGCCAGCAGCTTGAGGACGGCTGGGGGAAATGAAAAACTGTTTTTT
TRBJ2-1,11,TRBV11-2,.,TRBD2,CASSLAVEQFF,TGTGCCAGCAGTCTAGCGGTTGAGCAGTTCTTC
TRBJ2-5,15,TRBV10-2,.,.,CASSPNLGREETQYF,TGCGCCAGCAGTCCAAACTTAGGAAGGGAAGAGACCCAGTACTTC
TRBJ2-7,14,TRBV19,many,TRBD1,CATKRTGDSYEQYF,TGTGCCACCAAAAGGACAGGTGACTCCTACGAGCAGTACTTC
TRBJ2-1,16,TRBV5-1,.,.,CASSLWVGTGLNEQFF,TGCGCCAGCAGCTTGTGGGTAGGGACCGGATTGAATGAGCAGTTCTTC
TRBJ1-5,15,TRBV30,many,.,CAWSVLRGPNQPQHF,TGTGCCTGGAGTGTCCTACGGGGGCCCAATCAGCCCCAGCATTTT
TRBJ1-4,13,TRBV10-2,.,.,CASSRTPNEKLFF,TGCGCCAGCAGCCGGACCCCTAATGAAAAACTGTTTTTT
TRBJ1-2,15,TRBV19,once,TRBD1,CASRKGTGYNYGYTF,TGTGCCAGTAGGAAAGGGACAGGATATAACTATGGCTACACCTTC